The clone carrying this T cell receptor (beta chain) was observed a few times. No antigen is known for it. There are 17 residues in the CDR3. V was pared by 5 bases and J by 0 bases, with 19 bases between. CDR1 and CDR2 (germline): LNHDA, SQIVND (reference sequence). The entry originates in a study of T cell repertoires in cytomegalovirus infection. TCRdb analysed the reads with MiXCR anew, one entry per CDR3 protein. The table lists 230,000 or so distinct CDR3 sequences, about 39% of them singletons. Sequences were derived from CD8+ T cells from cultured PBMCs, sampled from culture after CMV antigen stimulation. The receptor's source is a human donor in good health (CMV status not recorded). Some clones in this sample may be carry-over from other donors' samples. The chain links TRBV19 to TRBJ2-5, with no clear D. The CDR3 sequence: CASSATVLTGYQETQYF. The CDR3 bases are TGTGCCAGTAGTGCAACAGTTTTAACTGGGTACCAAGAGACCCAGTACTTC.